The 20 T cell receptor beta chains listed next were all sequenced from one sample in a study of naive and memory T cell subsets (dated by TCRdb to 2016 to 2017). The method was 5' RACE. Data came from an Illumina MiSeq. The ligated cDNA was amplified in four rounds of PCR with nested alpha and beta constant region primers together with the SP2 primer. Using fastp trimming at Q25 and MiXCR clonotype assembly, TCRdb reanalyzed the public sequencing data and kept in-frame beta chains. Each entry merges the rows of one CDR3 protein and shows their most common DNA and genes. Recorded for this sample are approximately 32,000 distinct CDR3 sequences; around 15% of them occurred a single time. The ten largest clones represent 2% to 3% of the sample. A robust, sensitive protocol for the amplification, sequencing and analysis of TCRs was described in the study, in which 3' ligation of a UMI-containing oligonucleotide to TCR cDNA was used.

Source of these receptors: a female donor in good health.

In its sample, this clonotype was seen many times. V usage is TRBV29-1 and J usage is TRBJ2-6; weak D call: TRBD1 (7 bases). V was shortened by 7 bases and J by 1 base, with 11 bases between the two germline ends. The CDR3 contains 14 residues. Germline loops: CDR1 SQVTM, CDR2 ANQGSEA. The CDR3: CSAAGGSGANVLTF. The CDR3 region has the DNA TGCAGCGCCGCAGGGGGGTCTGGGGCCAACGTCCTGACTTTC.

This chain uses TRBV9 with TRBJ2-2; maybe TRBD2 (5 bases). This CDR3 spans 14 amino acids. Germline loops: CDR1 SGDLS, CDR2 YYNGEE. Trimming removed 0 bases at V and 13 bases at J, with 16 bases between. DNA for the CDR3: TGTGCCAGCAGCGTAGATCTTGGGAGCGCAGGGCTGTTTTTT. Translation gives CASSVDLGSAGLFF.

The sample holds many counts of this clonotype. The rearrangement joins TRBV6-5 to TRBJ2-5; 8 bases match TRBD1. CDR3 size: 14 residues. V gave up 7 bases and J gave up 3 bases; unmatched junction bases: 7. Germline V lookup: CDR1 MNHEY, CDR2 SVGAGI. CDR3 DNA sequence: TGTGCCAGCATTAAACCAGGGGGCGAAGAGACCCAGTACTTC. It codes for CASIKPGGEETQYF.

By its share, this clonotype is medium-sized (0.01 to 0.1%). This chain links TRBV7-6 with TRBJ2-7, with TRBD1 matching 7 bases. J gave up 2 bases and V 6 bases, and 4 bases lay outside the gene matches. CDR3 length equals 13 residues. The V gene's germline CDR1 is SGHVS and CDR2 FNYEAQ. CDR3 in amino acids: CASSRGTAYEQYF. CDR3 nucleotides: TGTGCCAGCAGTCGAGGGACAGCCTACGAGCAGTACTTC. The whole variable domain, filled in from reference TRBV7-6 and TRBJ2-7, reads GAGVSQSPRYKVTKRGQDVALRCDPISGHVSLYWYRQALGQGPEFLTYFNYEAQQDKSGLPNDRFSAERPEGSISTLTIQRTEQRDSAMYRCASSRGTAYEQYFGPGTRLTVT.

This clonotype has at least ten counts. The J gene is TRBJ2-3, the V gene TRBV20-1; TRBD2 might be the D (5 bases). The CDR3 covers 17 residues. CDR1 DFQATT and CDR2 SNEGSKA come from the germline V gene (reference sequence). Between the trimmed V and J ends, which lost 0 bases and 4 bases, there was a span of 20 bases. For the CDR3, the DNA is TGCAGTGCTAGAGATCCACTGACTAAGGTCCTTTCAGATACGCAGTATTTT. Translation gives CSARDPLTKVLSDTQYF.

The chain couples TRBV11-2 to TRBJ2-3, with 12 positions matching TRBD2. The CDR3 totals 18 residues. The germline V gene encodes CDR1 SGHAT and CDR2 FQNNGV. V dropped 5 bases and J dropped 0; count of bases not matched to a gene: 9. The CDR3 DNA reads TGTGCCAGCAGCCTAAGACTAGCGGGGGTACCTAGCACAGATACGCAGTATTTT. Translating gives CASSLRLAGVPSTDTQYF.

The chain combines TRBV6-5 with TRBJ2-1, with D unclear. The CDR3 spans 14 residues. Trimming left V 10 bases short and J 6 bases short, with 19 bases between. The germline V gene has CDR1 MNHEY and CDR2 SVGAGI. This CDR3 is CATGQVDIFNEQFF. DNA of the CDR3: TGTGCCACCGGGCAGGTCGATATCTTCAATGAGCAGTTCTTC.

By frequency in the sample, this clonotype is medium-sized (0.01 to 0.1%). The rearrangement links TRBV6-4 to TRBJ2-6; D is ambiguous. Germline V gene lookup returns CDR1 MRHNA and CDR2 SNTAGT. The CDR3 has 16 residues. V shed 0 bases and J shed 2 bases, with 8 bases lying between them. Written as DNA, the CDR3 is TGTGCCAGCAGTGACTCAGCAGGCACTGGGGCCAACGTCCTGACTTTC. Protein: CASSDSAGTGANVLTF.

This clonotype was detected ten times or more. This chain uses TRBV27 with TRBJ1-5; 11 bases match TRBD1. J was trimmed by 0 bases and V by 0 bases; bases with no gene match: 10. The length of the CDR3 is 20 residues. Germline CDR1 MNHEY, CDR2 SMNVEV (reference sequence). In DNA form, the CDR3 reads TGTGCCAGCAGTTTATCCCAACCGGGACAGGGGGTTTATAGCAATCAGCCCCAGCATTTT. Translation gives CASSLSQPGQGVYSNQPQHF.

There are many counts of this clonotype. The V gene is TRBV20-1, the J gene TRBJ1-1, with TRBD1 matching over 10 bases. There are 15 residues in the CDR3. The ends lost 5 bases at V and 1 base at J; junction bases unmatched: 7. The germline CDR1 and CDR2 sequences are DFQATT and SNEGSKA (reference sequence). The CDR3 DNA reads TGCAGTGCTCAAAACCGGGACAGGGGGAACACTGAAGCTTTCTTT. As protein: CSAQNRDRGNTEAFF.

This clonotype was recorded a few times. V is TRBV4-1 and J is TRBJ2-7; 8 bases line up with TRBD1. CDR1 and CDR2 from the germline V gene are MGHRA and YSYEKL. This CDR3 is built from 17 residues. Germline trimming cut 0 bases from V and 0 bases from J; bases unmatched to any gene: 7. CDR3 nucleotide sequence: TGCGCCAGCAGCCAAGATCAGGGGGCAGGCAGCTCCTACGAGCAGTACTTC. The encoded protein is CASSQDQGAGSSYEQYF.

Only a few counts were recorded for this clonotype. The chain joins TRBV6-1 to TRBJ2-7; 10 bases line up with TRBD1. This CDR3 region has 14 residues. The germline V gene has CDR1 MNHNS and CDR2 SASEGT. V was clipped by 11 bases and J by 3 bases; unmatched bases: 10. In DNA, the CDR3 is TGTGCCGTGGTGATGGGACAGGGGTACTACGAGCAGTACTTC. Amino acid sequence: CAVVMGQGYYEQYF.

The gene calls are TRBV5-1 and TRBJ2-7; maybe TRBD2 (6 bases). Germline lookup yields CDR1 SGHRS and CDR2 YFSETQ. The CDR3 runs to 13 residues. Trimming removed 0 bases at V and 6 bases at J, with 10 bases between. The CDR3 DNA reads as TGCGCCAGCAGCTTGGCCGGGGGTCCCGAGCAGTACTTC. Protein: CASSLAGGPEQYF.

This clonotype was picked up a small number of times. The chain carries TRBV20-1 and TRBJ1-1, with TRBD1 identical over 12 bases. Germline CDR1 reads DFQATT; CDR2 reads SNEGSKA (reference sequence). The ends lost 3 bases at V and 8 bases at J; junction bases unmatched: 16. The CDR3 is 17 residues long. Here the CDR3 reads CSARASRGQGALREAFF. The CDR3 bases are TGCAGTGCTAGGGCCTCCCGGGGACAGGGGGCCCTTCGGGAAGCTTTCTTT.

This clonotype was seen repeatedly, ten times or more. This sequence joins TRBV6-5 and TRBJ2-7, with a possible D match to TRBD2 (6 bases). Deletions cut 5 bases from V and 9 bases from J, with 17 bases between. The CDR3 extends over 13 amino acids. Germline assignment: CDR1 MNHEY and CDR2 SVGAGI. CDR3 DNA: TGTGCCAGCAGTGGCGGGACGGAGAAAGGGCAGTACTTC. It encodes CASSGGTEKGQYF.

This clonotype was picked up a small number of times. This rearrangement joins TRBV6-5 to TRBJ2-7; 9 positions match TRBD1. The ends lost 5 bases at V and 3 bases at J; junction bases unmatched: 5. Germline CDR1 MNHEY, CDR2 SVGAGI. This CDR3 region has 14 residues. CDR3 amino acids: CASSGTGCLYEQYF. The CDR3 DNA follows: TGTGCCAGCAGTGGGACAGGGTGCCTCTACGAGCAGTACTTC.

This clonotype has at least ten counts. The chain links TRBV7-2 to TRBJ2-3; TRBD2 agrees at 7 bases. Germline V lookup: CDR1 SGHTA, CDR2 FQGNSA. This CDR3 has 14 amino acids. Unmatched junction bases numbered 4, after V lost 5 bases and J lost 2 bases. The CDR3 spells CASSPTSATDTQYF. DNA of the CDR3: TGTGCCAGCAGCCCAACTAGCGCCACAGATACGCAGTATTTT.

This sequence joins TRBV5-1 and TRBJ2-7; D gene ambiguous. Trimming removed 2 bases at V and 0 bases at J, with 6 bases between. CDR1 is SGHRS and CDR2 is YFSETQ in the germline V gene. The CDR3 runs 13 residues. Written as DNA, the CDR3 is TGCGCCAGCAGCTTAAGCCACTCCTACGAGCAGTACTTC. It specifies CASSLSHSYEQYF.

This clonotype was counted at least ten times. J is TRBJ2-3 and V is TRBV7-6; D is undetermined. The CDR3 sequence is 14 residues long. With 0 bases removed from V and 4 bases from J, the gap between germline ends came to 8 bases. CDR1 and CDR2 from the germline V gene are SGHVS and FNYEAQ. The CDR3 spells CASSLALAADTQYF. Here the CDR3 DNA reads TGTGCCAGCAGCTTAGCGCTTGCCGCAGATACGCAGTATTTT.

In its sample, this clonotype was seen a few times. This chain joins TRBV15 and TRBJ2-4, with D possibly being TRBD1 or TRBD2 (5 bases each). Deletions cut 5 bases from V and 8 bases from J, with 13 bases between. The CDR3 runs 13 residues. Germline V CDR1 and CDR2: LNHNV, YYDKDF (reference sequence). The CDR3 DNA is TGTGCCACCAGCCCCTATAGGGGAGACATTCAGTACTTC. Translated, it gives CATSPYRGDIQYF.